The 9 T cell receptor beta chains listed next were all sequenced from one sample in a study of cytomegalovirus exposure and HLA in healthy donors. Primers for the PCR totalled 60 Vbeta and 13 Jbeta. TCRdb's copy holds only in-frame clones and misses some; the assay was immunoSEQ multiplex PCR. The sample shows under 200,000 clones, 70% to 80% of them seen only once. Sequencing was carried out using PBMCs. The receptors here all came from a woman between 45 and 65 years old in good health and CMV-seronegative.

The chain has TRBV6-5 and TRBJ2-7; TRBD1 matches at 7 bases. The CDR3 is 13 residues long. Germline V lookup: CDR1 MNHEY, CDR2 SVGAGI. The V and J ends lost 11 bases and 1 base, in that order; junction bases with no gene match: 8. The CDR3 nucleotides read TGTGCCGCCACCGGCAGGGGGTCCTACGAGCAGTACTTC. Translation: CAATGRGSYEQYF.

V gene TRBV7-2 combines with J gene TRBJ1-1; TRBD1 agrees at 9 bases. Germline V CDR1 and CDR2: SGHTA, FQGNSA. The CDR3 runs 13 residues. Trimming cost V 6 bases and J 5 bases; bases outside gene matches: 4. CDR3 nucleotides: TGTGCCAGCAGACAGGGGGCGAGTACTGAAGCTTTCTTT. Amino acid sequence: CASRQGASTEAFF.

The gene calls are TRBV4-3 and TRBJ2-7; the match to TRBD1 covers 11 bases. The CDR3 has 14 residues. Germline V lookup: CDR1 LGHNA, CDR2 YSLEER. Unmatched junction bases numbered 4, after V lost 7 bases and J lost 2 bases. The CDR3 reads CASKSGQGAYEQYF. The CDR3 region has the DNA TGCGCCAGCAAATCGGGACAGGGGGCCTACGAGCAGTACTTC.

The chain employs TRBV7-6 and TRBJ1-6; D ambiguous. CDR3 length: 17 amino acids. The V gene's germline CDR1 is SGHVS and CDR2 FNYEAQ. Trimming stripped 1 base from V and 2 bases from J, with 12 bases between. The CDR3 protein is CASSLVNRRTYNSPLHF. CDR3 nucleotide sequence: TGTGCCAGCAGCTTAGTGAATCGTAGAACCTATAATTCACCCCTCCACTTT.

The V call is TRBV7-9, the J call TRBJ2-5; 10 bases fit TRBD1. The V gene end was trimmed by 5 bases and the J gene end by 7 bases; junction bases not matched to a gene: 13. Germline CDR1 reads SEHNR; CDR2 reads FQNEAQ (reference sequence). The CDR3 spans 16 residues. CDR3 in DNA: TGTGCCAGCAGCGATGACCGGACAGGGGGAGGACGGACCCAGTACTTC. This codes for CASSDDRTGGGRTQYF.

This clone occurred once. This chain connects TRBV19 to TRBJ1-5; D remains unclear. The CDR3 contains 16 residues. V lost 7 bases to trimming and J lost 1 base, with 17 bases between them. CDR1 is LNHDA, CDR2 SQIVND, per germline (reference sequence). Here the CDR3 DNA reads TGTGCCAGTAATTGGAGGCGAGGGAGCAGCAATCAGCCCCAGCATTTT. Its translation is CASNWRRGSSNQPQHF.

The gene calls are TRBV7-9 and TRBJ1-4, with 9 bases aligning to TRBD1. Germline V gene lookup returns CDR1 SEHNR and CDR2 FQNEAQ (reference sequence). V lost 2 bases, J lost 8 bases, and 9 bases stayed unmatched. The CDR3 spans 16 residues. The CDR3 here is CASSLLLGTGYEKLFF. The CDR3, as DNA: TGTGCCAGCAGCTTACTATTAGGGACAGGGTACGAAAAACTGTTTTTT.

The chain recombines TRBV6-5 with TRBJ2-2; 8 nucleotides agree with TRBD1. The CDR3 has 16 residues. Germline V gene sequence: CDR1 MNHEY, CDR2 SVGAGI. The V segment lost 0 bases and the J segment 3 bases; nucleotides outside the gene matches: 3. This CDR3 reads CASSYSQGADTGELFF. DNA of the CDR3: TGTGCCAGCAGTTACTCGCAGGGGGCGGACACCGGGGAGCTGTTTTTT.

The chain combines TRBV7-9 with TRBJ2-1, with 10 nucleotides matching TRBD2. Germline V CDR1 and CDR2: SEHNR, FQNEAQ (reference sequence). The V and J ends lost 4 bases and 10 bases, in that order; junction bases with no gene match: 7. CDR3 length: 14 residues. CDR3 nucleotides: TGTGCCAGCAGCTCAAGCGGGGGGGCCCGCGAGCAGTTCTTC. Translation gives CASSSSGGAREQFF.